The present TCR beta chain was sequenced within a study of blood T cell repertoires in COVID-19. On the study more broadly: Samples of COVID-19 (acute and convalescent) were obtained from the United States, Italy and Spain. PBMCs, B-cell-depleted T cells, or T cells were the source of the cDNA or gDNA that made up the material.

Germline V gene data show CDR1 as MDHEN and CDR2 as SYDVKM. The trim removed 6 bases at V and 0 bases at J, leaving 9 bases unmatched. The CDR3 sequence is 16 residues long. Source study methods: By means of reference gene primer amplification, nucleated cell counts were estimated. Here immunoSEQ multiplex PCR was the method, and the copy in TCRdb shows in-frame clones only, minus some. The V and J calls and clone size were taken over from that table, and D and trimming were inferred from the DNA. The table records 160,000 or so clones, 80% to 90% of them present only once. Enrolled during active infection, Seattle patients were then followed longitudinally.

Sequenced sample: peripheral blood. This chain links TRBV28 with TRBJ1-2, with 8 bases identical to TRBD1. This TCR derives from a woman aged 45-60 years with COVID-19, enrolled during active disease. Here the CDR3 DNA reads TGTGCCAGCAGCTCTTCCGGGACAGGCTCTAACTATGGCTACACCTTC. Protein product: CASSSSGTGSNYGYTF.